Sequencing of this T cell receptor (beta chain) was carried out in a study of control samples from healthy donors and cancer patients. Sequencing was performed with immunoSEQ multiplex PCR; in TCRdb, only in-frame clones are kept and a portion is missing. The sample lists 85,000 to 95,000 clones, around 82% occurring once. From germline, CDR1 is SGHDN and CDR2 FVKESK. The V end lost 6 bases, the J end lost 8 bases, and 5 bases lay between the germline ends. The CDR3 has 11 amino acids. The rearrangement joins TRBV14 to TRBJ1-6; D not certain. Sample: blood. This clonotype was sampled from a woman aged 55 to 70 in good health. The CDR3 sequence is CASSGDSPLHF. For the CDR3, the DNA is TGTGCCAGCAGTGGTGATTCACCCCTCCACTTT.